A selection of T cell receptor beta chains follows, all from one sample in a study of blood T cell repertoires in COVID-19. Generated by immunoSEQ multiplex PCR, the TCRdb table keeps only in-frame clones and is missing some. This sample has 200,000 to 300,000 clones, with around 87% found just once. Material: peripheral blood. The receptors originated from a woman aged 45-65 years with acute or convalescent COVID-19. The CDR3 runs from the conserved cysteine through the conserved F or W. The D gene is left open where the match is weak. Part of the rows lack a size; the others show once, few, many or a class for expanded clones.

>TRBJ2-7|once|TRBV30|-
CAWTGRVEGEQYF
TGTGCCTGGACCGGACGGGTGGAGGGCGAGCAGTACTTC
>TRBJ1-5|-|TRBV30|TRBD1
CAWADRGNQPQHF
TGTGCCTGGGCGGACAGGGGAAATCAGCCCCAGCATTTT
>TRBJ2-7|-|TRBV28|-
CASSLGGAGSYEQYF
TGTGCCAGCAGTTTAGGCGGTGCCGGCTCCTACGAGCAGTACTTC
>TRBJ1-4|few|TRBV1|-
CTSSQVGQENEKLFF
TGCACCAGCAGCCAGGTGGGACAGGAGAATGAAAAACTGTTTTTT
>TRBJ2-7|-|TRBV6-4|TRBD2
CASSDFGLAGGPRREQYF
TGTGCCAGCAGTGACTTTGGACTAGCGGGAGGCCCGCGCCGGGAGCAGTACTTC
>TRBJ1-4|-|TRBV5-8|TRBD1
CASSPTGGFGEKLFF
TGTGCCAGCAGCCCAACAGGGGGATTCGGGGAAAAACTGTTTTTT
>TRBJ2-7|-|TRBV18|-
CASSRGPDSSYEQYF
TGTGCCAGCTCCCGCGGTCCAGATTCCTCCTACGAGCAGTACTTC
>TRBJ2-5|-|TRBV12-3/TRBV12-4|TRBD1
CASRRTGQETQYF
TGTGCCAGCAGGCGGACAGGACAAGAGACCCAGTACTTC
>TRBJ1-2|once|TRBV6-2/TRBV6-3|-
CASTPTGKSAYGYTF
TGTGCCAGCACCCCAACAGGGAAGTCTGCCTATGGCTACACCTTC
>TRBJ1-1|-|TRBV24-1|TRBD1
CATSDSGQGDTEAFF
TGTGCCACCAGTGATTCCGGACAGGGCGATACTGAAGCTTTCTTT
>TRBJ1-1|-|TRBV11-3|-
CASSLGQANTEAFF
TGTGCCAGCAGCTTAGGACAGGCAAACACTGAAGCTTTCTTT
>TRBJ1-2|once|TRBV7-3|-
CASSLLGRAGRDGYTF
TGTGCCAGCAGCTTACTCGGCAGGGCCGGCAGGGATGGCTACACCTTC
>TRBJ2-2|-|TRBV7-9|-
CASSLLGNTGELFF
TGTGCCAGCAGCTTACTCGGGAACACCGGGGAGCTGTTTTTT
>TRBJ1-1|few|TRBV3-1/TRBV3-2|-
CASSQDRGQGLPFFF
TGTGCCAGCAGCCAAGATCGGGGGCAGGGACTACCGTTTTTCTTT
>TRBJ1-1|-|TRBV19|-
CASSPRQLGMNTEAFF
TGTGCCAGTAGTCCTCGACAGCTTGGGATGAACACTGAAGCTTTCTTT
>TRBJ2-3|-|TRBV6-2/TRBV6-3|TRBD2
CASSYPGLAGADTQYF
TGTGCCAGCAGTTATCCCGGACTAGCGGGAGCGGATACGCAGTATTTT
>TRBJ1-2|-|TRBV3-1/TRBV3-2|-
CASSQDRIGGADF
TGTGCCAGCAGCCAAGACAGGATCGGGGGGGCCGACTTC